The 19 T cell receptor beta chains below come from one sample, sequenced in a study of T-cell reconstitution after alpha-beta-depleted transplantation in children. Unique molecular identifiers were incorporated during preparation of the TCRbeta library. TCRdb ran MiXCR on the PCR reads and lists one entry per CDR3 protein. The data contain about 200,000 distinct CDR3 sequences, approximately 7% of them singletons. The input for sequencing was PBMCs, taken before TCRalphabeta/CD19-depleted stem cell transplant. All receptors derive from a boy aged 2-15 years with acute lymphoblastic leukemia, due to receive a stem cell transplant.

This clonotype was observed many times. The V and J genes are TRBV11-2 and TRBJ2-3, with 7 bases fitting TRBD1. The CDR3 has 15 amino acids. Per the germline V gene, CDR1 is SGHAT and CDR2 is FQNNGV. The J segment lost 4 bases and the V segment lost 1 base, leaving 5 bases of the junction unmatched. The CDR3, as DNA: TGTGCCAGCAGCTTAGGAGGGGGCGCCCCAGATACGCAGTATTTT. Translated, it gives CASSLGGGAPDTQYF.

This clonotype came up a few times. V gene TRBV10-3 combines with J gene TRBJ1-2; a possible D gene is TRBD1 (5 bases). Trimming took off 0 bases at V and 3 bases at J, with 8 bases between the two ends. Germline V gene data show CDR1 as ENHRY and CDR2 as SYGVKD. The CDR3 spans 14 residues. The CDR3 nucleotides are TGTGCCATCAGTGAGTCGACAGTCTACTATGGCTACACCTTC. Its protein product is CAISESTVYYGYTF.

This clonotype was seen ten or more times. The CDR3 DNA is TGTGCCAGCAGCATAAACCGGGACACAGATACGCAGTATTTT. Protein sequence: CASSINRDTDTQYF. This rearrangement joins TRBV7-2 to TRBJ2-3; a possible D gene is TRBD2 (5 bases). Germline lookup yields CDR1 SGHTA and CDR2 FQGNSA. The CDR3 loop spans 14 amino acids. Between the trimmed V and J ends, which lost 5 bases and 2 bases, there was a span of 11 bases.

In this sample, this clonotype turned up a few times. This chain uses TRBV5-1 with TRBJ1-2, with D uncertain. The germline V and J ends were trimmed by 0 bases and 4 bases, with 10 bases remaining between them. Germline values: CDR1 SGHRS, CDR2 YFSETQ. This CDR3 region has 14 residues. The CDR3 region is CASSLVAATYGYTF. CDR3 sequence (DNA): TGCGCCAGCAGCTTGGTGGCAGCGACCTATGGCTACACCTTC.

The V gene is TRBV11-2, the J gene TRBJ2-7, with a tentative D call TRBD2 (6 bases). Germline V gene sequence: CDR1 SGHAT, CDR2 FQNNGV. CDR3 length: 13 residues. With 3 bases removed from V and 5 bases from J, the gap between germline ends came to 11 bases. DNA of the CDR3: TGTGCCAGCAGCTTGTTGACTAGTGACGAGCAGTACTTC. It encodes CASSLLTSDEQYF.

This clonotype showed up just a few times. The chain joins TRBV20-1 to TRBJ1-5; 7 bases map to TRBD1. V was clipped by 3 bases and J by 1 base; unmatched bases: 3. Germline V gene sequence: CDR1 DFQATT, CDR2 SNEGSKA (reference sequence). This CDR3 has 14 residues. CDR3 sequence: CSASQGVSNQPQHF. CDR3 in DNA: TGCAGTGCTAGTCAGGGGGTCAGCAATCAGCCCCAGCATTTT.

About this clonotype: With a much larger clone just one base away, this may be a read error. The chain combines TRBV9 with TRBJ2-1; no clear D gene. The CDR3 covers 14 residues. V was clipped by 3 bases and J by 7 bases, with 14 bases between them. Germline V gives CDR1 SGDLS, CDR2 YYNGEE. CDR3 sequence: CASSAASRMNEQFF. CDR3 in DNA: TGTGCCAGCAGCGCCGCTTCGCGTATGAATGAGCAGTTCTTC.

This clonotype was found many times. The chain carries TRBV5-5 and TRBJ1-1, with 11 bases that match TRBD1. Germline CDR1 and CDR2: SGHKS and YYEKEE (reference sequence). This CDR3 is 16 amino acids long. V was clipped by 3 bases and J by 1 base; unmatched bases: 5. The CDR3 loop reads CASSSLDRGRNTEAFF. CDR3 sequence (DNA): TGTGCCAGCAGCTCCTTGGACAGGGGGCGGAACACTGAAGCTTTCTTT.

This sequence joins TRBV12-5 and TRBJ1-1; a possible D gene is TRBD1 (5 bases). Between the trimmed V and J ends, which lost 2 bases and 2 bases, there was a span of 21 bases. CDR1 and CDR2 (germline): LGHNT, FRNRAP. The CDR3 has 18 amino acids. In nucleotides, the CDR3 is TGTGCTAGTGGTTTGCCGGGTGGGGTAGCCAGGGCCAACACTGAAGCTTTCTTT. Translation gives CASGLPGGVARANTEAFF.

This clonotype was detected ten times or more. The rearrangement links TRBV20-1 to TRBJ2-7, with 10 positions matching TRBD1. The length of the CDR3 is 13 residues. In germline, CDR1 is DFQATT, CDR2 SNEGSKA (reference sequence). The trim removed 6 bases at V and 5 bases at J, leaving 7 bases unmatched. CDR3 sequence: CSALSGQGNEQYF. As DNA, the CDR3 is TGCAGTGCATTATCGGGACAGGGGAACGAGCAGTACTTC.

This clonotype was detected ten times or more. This chain links TRBV27 with TRBJ2-2; 14 positions match TRBD2. Germline V lookup: CDR1 MNHEY, CDR2 SMNVEV (reference sequence). V lost 4 bases and J lost 7; bases outside the gene matches: 8. The CDR3 is 17 residues long. The CDR3 reads CASSSGLAGALLGELFF. CDR3 DNA: TGTGCCAGCAGTTCGGGACTAGCGGGGGCCTTACTCGGGGAGCTGTTTTTT.

This clonotype was picked up one time. This CDR3 reads CASSERLAGVGETQYF. DNA of the CDR3: TGTGCCAGCAGTGAGCGACTAGCGGGAGTAGGGGAGACCCAGTACTTC. The rearrangement joins TRBV2 to TRBJ2-5, with 12 nucleotides matching TRBD2. CDR3 length equals 16 residues. The V gene end was trimmed by 3 bases and the J gene end by 5 bases; junction bases not matched to a gene: 7. Germline CDR1 and CDR2: SNHLY and FYNNEI.

There are many counts of this clonotype. The CDR3 sequence is CASTLTDTSYEQYF. CDR3 nucleotide sequence: TGTGCCAGCACCTTGACGGACACTTCCTACGAGCAGTACTTC. The gene calls are TRBV6-2 or TRBV6-3 and TRBJ2-7; TRBD1 might be the D (5 bases). Germline CDR1 MNHEY, CDR2 SVGEGT. The CDR3 is made up of 14 amino acids. V was pared by 7 bases and J by 1 base, with 14 bases between.

This clonotype has ten or more counts. The chain has TRBV12-3 or TRBV12-4 and TRBJ2-7; D is uncertain. V was shortened by 3 bases and J by 3 bases, with 6 bases between the two germline ends. This CDR3 comprises 12 residues. The DNA for the CDR3 is TGTGCCAGCAGTTTTAGCATCTACGAGCAGTACTTC. Encoded protein: CASSFSIYEQYF.

This clonotype has just a few counts. This chain connects TRBV15 to TRBJ2-5; no definite D call. The V gene's germline CDR1 is LNHNV and CDR2 YYDKDF (reference sequence). Trimming left V 1 base short and J 0 bases short, with 6 bases between. CDR3 length equals 14 residues. CDR3 bases: TGTGCCACCAGCAGAGGCAAAGACCAAGAGACCCAGTACTTC. Its translation: CATSRGKDQETQYF.

This clonotype was picked up many times. The chain has TRBV3-1 and TRBJ2-1, with D tentatively TRBD2 (5 bases). Trimming shortened V by 2 bases and J by 5 bases, and 16 bases separated the two germline ends. The CDR3 consists of 16 residues. CDR1 is LGHDT and CDR2 is YNNKEL in the germline V gene (reference sequence). CDR3 region: CASSQFSWSGHNEQFF. CDR3 coding DNA: TGTGCCAGCAGCCAATTCTCCTGGAGCGGACACAATGAGCAGTTCTTC.

This clonotype came up many times. The rearrangement joins TRBV12-3 or TRBV12-4 to TRBJ1-5, with D unresolved. V gave up 0 bases and J gave up 8 bases, with 8 bases separating them. CDR3 length equals 13 residues. The CDR3 DNA follows: TGTGCCAGCAGTTTAGCGGGGTTAAAGCCCCAGCATTTT. It is translated as CASSLAGLKPQHF.

This clonotype occurred a few times. Its ends do not fully match the called genes, so a read error is possible. The rearrangement joins TRBV5-1 to TRBJ2-1; TRBD2 matches 8 bases. The CDR3 runs to 17 residues. CDR1 and CDR2 from the germline V gene are SGHRS and YFSETQ. CDR3 nucleotides: TGCGCCAGCAGCTTGAGTCTGCGGACTAGCTCCTACAATGAGCAGTTTTTC. Protein: CASSLSLRTSSYNEQFF.

This clonotype was counted between two and nine times. V gene TRBV15 combines with J gene TRBJ2-1, with 8 bases that match TRBD2. J lost 4 bases, V lost 4 bases, and 6 bases had no gene match. The CDR3 covers 15 residues. The V gene's germline CDR1 is LNHNV and CDR2 YYDKDF (reference sequence). CDR3 in DNA: TGTGCCACCAGCACATTCGGGGGGGAGTACAATGAGCAGTTCTTC. Amino acids: CATSTFGGEYNEQFF.